The clone carrying this T cell receptor (beta chain) was seen repeatedly, ten times or more. The CDR3 sequence is 13 residues long. V dropped 7 bases and J dropped 3 bases, with 13 bases sitting between them. Germline values: CDR1 MDHEN, CDR2 SYDVKM. The sample comes from a study of T cells in Graves' hyperthyroidism and ophthalmopathy. TCR beta CDR3 regions were amplified from RNA transcripts. During a first-round RT-PCR of the TCR CDR3, the HTBI primer set was used. A single record per CDR3 protein comes from TCRdb applying MiXCR to the multiplex PCR reads. The sample carries 400,000 to 600,000 distinct CDR3 sequences, more than 15% recorded once.

The TCR sequence derives from a woman aged 25 to 39 with Graves' ophthalmopathy. The sequencing input was blood. This chain links TRBV28 with TRBJ2-7, with D hard to call. CDR3 loop: CASNGFSYYEQYF. The CDR3 nucleotides are TGTGCCAGCAACGGGTTCAGTTACTACGAGCAGTACTTC. The whole variable domain, filled in from reference TRBV28 and TRBJ2-7, reads DVKVTQSSRYLVKRTGEKVFLECVQDMDHENMFWYRQDPGLGLRLIYFSYDVKMKEKGDIPEGYSVSREKKERFSLILESASTNQTSMYLCASNGFSYYEQYFGPGTRLTVT.